This passage covers 18 T cell receptor beta chains from one sample sequenced in a study of OX40 agonist ivuxolimab in advanced cancers. Sequencing was performed with immunoSEQ multiplex PCR; in TCRdb, only in-frame clones are kept and a portion is missing. Among tens of thousands of clones listed, around four fifths were seen once. The specimen comprised CD4+ or CD8+ T cells sorted from blood, sampled in a trial of the OX40 agonist ivuxolimab. Source of these receptors: an adult with an advanced solid tumor such as melanoma, head and neck, liver or kidney cancer.

This clone was counted a few times. The chain recombines TRBV9 with TRBJ1-2, with D maybe TRBD1 (6 bases). The CDR3 totals 13 residues. V was trimmed by 4 bases and J by 5 bases, leaving 12 bases between them. Germline assignment: CDR1 SGDLS and CDR2 YYNGEE. The CDR3 reads CASSQTGSYGYTF. The CDR3 DNA follows: TGTGCCAGCAGCCAAACAGGGAGTTATGGCTACACCTTC.

The chain is built from TRBV10-3 and TRBJ1-6; TRBD1 matches at 10 bases. This CDR3 comprises 15 residues. The germline V gene encodes CDR1 ENHRY and CDR2 SYGVKD. V lost 6 bases to trimming and J lost 8 bases; unmatched junction nucleotides: 7. The CDR3 sequence is CAIRTGTGEYSPLHF. CDR3 DNA sequence: TGTGCCATCAGAACCGGGACAGGGGAGTATTCACCCCTCCACTTT.

The chain has TRBV9 and TRBJ2-5, with TRBD1 matching 8 bases. The germline V gene encodes CDR1 SGDLS and CDR2 YYNGEE. The CDR3 extends over 15 amino acids. The junction had 5 bases not matched to a gene; V was cut back by 0 bases and J by 4 bases. CDR3 amino acids: CASSVVAQGAETQYF. CDR3 sequence (DNA): TGTGCCAGCAGCGTAGTAGCCCAGGGGGCAGAGACCCAGTACTTC. The full variable domain, completed using reference TRBV9 and TRBJ2-5, is DSGVTQTPKHLITATGQRVTLRCSPRSGDLSVYWYQQSLDQGLQFLIQYYNGEERAKGNILERFSAQQFPDLHSELNLSSLELGDSALYFCASSVVAQGAETQYFGPGTRLLVL.

The count of this clone is one. The CDR3 DNA sequence: TGTGCCAGCTTATTCCGGGACAGGGGGCGCCTCACAGATACGCAGTATTTT. Protein: CASLFRDRGRLTDTQYF. V and J are TRBV27 and TRBJ2-3, with TRBD1 matching 12 bases. The length of the CDR3 is 17 residues. The germline CDR1 and CDR2 sequences are MNHEY and SMNVEV (reference sequence). V lost 8 bases, J lost 2 bases, and 11 bases stayed unmatched.

V is TRBV6-5 and J is TRBJ2-1; D unclear. From germline, CDR1 is MNHEY and CDR2 SVGAGI. Trimming removed 5 bases at V and 10 bases at J, with 15 bases between. The CDR3 covers 13 residues. DNA of the CDR3: TGTGCCAGCAGTAGGTGGACCCTCACAGAGCAGTTCTTC. Encoded protein: CASSRWTLTEQFF.

The chain is built from TRBV2 and TRBJ2-1; perhaps TRBD2 as D (5 bases). V was pared by 6 bases and J by 4 bases, with 25 bases between. The CDR3 runs 18 residues. CDR1 SNHLY and CDR2 FYNNEI come from the germline V gene. This CDR3 reads CASRAPGRATGVYNEQFF. DNA for the CDR3: TGTGCCAGCAGGGCCCCTGGGAGAGCTACCGGGGTTTACAATGAGCAGTTCTTC.

This sequence joins TRBV11-3 and TRBJ1-6; D unclear. The CDR3 length is 13 residues. Germline CDR1 SGHNT, CDR2 YENEEA. V lost 3 bases and J 8 bases, leaving 8 bases between the germline ends. This CDR3 reads CASSLVFDSPLHF. DNA for the CDR3: TGTGCCAGCAGCTTGGTCTTCGATTCACCCCTCCACTTT.

The rearrangement uses TRBV7-8 and TRBJ2-3, with D hard to call. V was cut by 5 bases and J by 5 bases, with 11 bases left in between. Germline CDR1 reads SGHVS; CDR2 reads FQNEAQ. CDR3 length: 13 amino acids. Here the CDR3 reads CASSPRPKDTQYF. The CDR3 DNA sequence: TGTGCCAGCAGCCCGAGACCTAAAGATACGCAGTATTTT.

This clone has only a few counts. The chain recombines TRBV9 with TRBJ2-5; tentatively, D is TRBD1 (5 bases). CDR1 SGDLS and CDR2 YYNGEE come from the germline V gene. Trimming cost V 0 bases and J 4 bases, with 13 bases left between them. This CDR3 has 15 residues. The CDR3 nucleotides read TGTGCCAGCAGCGTAGGTGGGGCGCACGGAGAGACCCAGTACTTC. As protein: CASSVGGAHGETQYF.

This clone was counted a single time. The chain has TRBV29-1 and TRBJ1-2, with D perhaps TRBD1 (6 bases). CDR3 length: 13 amino acids. Germline loops: CDR1 SQVTM, CDR2 ANQGSEA. V lost 3 bases and J 6 bases, leaving 14 bases between the germline ends. The CDR3 nucleotides read TGCAGCGTTGAGAATCCAGGGGTGGATGGCTACACCTTC. Residues: CSVENPGVDGYTF.

This chain links TRBV14 with TRBJ2-7, with D possibly TRBD1 on 7 matching bases. V shed 3 bases and J shed 0 bases, with 12 bases lying between them. Per germline, CDR1 SGHDN and CDR2 FVKESK. The CDR3 length is 15 residues. For the CDR3, the DNA is TGTGCCAGCAGCCAGAGGCGGGACAGCTCCTACGAGCAGTACTTC. Residues: CASSQRRDSSYEQYF.

This chain connects TRBV6-1 to TRBJ2-5; D remains ambiguous. Germline V lookup: CDR1 MNHNS, CDR2 SASEGT. The V and J ends lost 7 bases and 6 bases respectively, with 3 bases between them. The length of the CDR3 is 9 residues. In nucleotides, the CDR3 is TGTGCCAGCAATAAGACCCAGTACTTC. The encoded protein is CASNKTQYF.

The sample holds one count of this clone. J is TRBJ2-2 and V is TRBV2, with TRBD1 identical over 8 bases. This CDR3 comprises 14 residues. Unmatched junction bases numbered 6, after V lost 7 bases and J lost 5 bases. Looked up from germline, CDR1 is SNHLY and CDR2 is FYNNEI. The CDR3 DNA is TGTGCCAGCAATAGCAGGGGGCAAACCGGGGAGCTGTTTTTT. Its protein product is CASNSRGQTGELFF.

This clone has only a few counts. This chain connects TRBV5-6 to TRBJ2-7, with 11 nucleotides matching TRBD2. Germline V lookup: CDR1 SGHDT, CDR2 YYEEEE. The CDR3 spans 19 residues. The V gene end was trimmed by 5 bases and the J gene end by 0 bases; junction bases not matched to a gene: 16. Here the CDR3 DNA reads TGTGCCAGCAGTCCTTGGGTTACTAGCGGGAGATCTCGCTCCTACGAGCAGTACTTC. The encoded protein is CASSPWVTSGRSRSYEQYF.

J is TRBJ1-5 and V is TRBV19, with 7 bases identical to TRBD1. Germline V gene sequence: CDR1 LNHDA, CDR2 SQIVND (reference sequence). The V and J ends lost 3 bases and 3 bases, in that order; junction bases with no gene match: 5. The CDR3 is 15 amino acids. The CDR3 protein is CASSIARGDNQPQHF. In DNA form, the CDR3 reads TGTGCCAGTAGTATTGCCAGGGGGGACAATCAGCCCCAGCATTTT.

Only a few counts were recorded for this clone. The chain couples TRBV7-3 to TRBJ2-1, with D perhaps TRBD2 (6 bases). This CDR3 is built from 15 residues. The germline V gene encodes CDR1 SGHTA and CDR2 FQGTGA. V dropped 2 bases and J dropped 9 bases, with 17 bases sitting between them. In DNA, the CDR3 is TGTGCCAGCAGCTTACAGGGAGGTTATCTTGGTGAGCAGTTCTTC. Encoded protein: CASSLQGGYLGEQFF.

The chain links TRBV6-1 to TRBJ2-1, with D perhaps TRBD2 (6 bases). V dropped 6 bases and J dropped 15 bases, with 21 bases sitting between them. CDR3 length: 13 residues. Germline assignment: CDR1 MNHNS and CDR2 SASEGT. The CDR3 is CASRTVVAGILFF. CDR3 DNA sequence: TGTGCCAGCAGGACAGTCGTTGCGGGGATACTGTTCTTC.

J is TRBJ1-5 and V is TRBV19; a weak D match, TRBD1 (6 bases). Per the germline V gene, CDR1 is LNHDA and CDR2 is SQIVND (reference sequence). The CDR3 loop spans 15 amino acids. The ends were cut back, 4 bases at V and 6 bases at J, with 16 bases in the middle. CDR3 DNA sequence: TGTGCCAGTAGTACATCACAGGGAATCGGTCAGCCCCAGCATTTT. This sequence encodes CASSTSQGIGQPQHF.